These 8 T cell receptor beta chains were all obtained from the same sample, sequenced in a study of blood T cell repertoires in COVID-19. Method: immunoSEQ multiplex PCR; TCRdb's copy keeps in-frame clones and lacks some. The sample includes 300,000 to 400,000 clones, around 87% of them seen just once. The sequencing input was PBMCs or T cells enriched from blood (not recorded which). The receptors originated from a woman aged 30 to 39 with acute COVID-19.

The chain carries TRBV6-1 and TRBJ2-3, with TRBD2 matching over 8 bases. This CDR3 contains 19 residues. Per the germline V gene, CDR1 is MNHNS and CDR2 is SASEGT. The V segment lost 0 bases and the J segment 1 base; nucleotides outside the gene matches: 12. CDR3 amino acids: CASSEARRLAGPRTDTQYF. The DNA for the CDR3 is TGTGCCAGCAGTGAAGCCCGTCGTTTAGCGGGACCCCGCACAGATACGCAGTATTTT.

This sequence joins TRBV5-1 and TRBJ1-4; TRBD1 aligns across 9 bases. Per germline, CDR1 SGHRS and CDR2 YFSETQ. V gave up 3 bases and J gave up 7 bases; unmatched junction bases: 16. This CDR3 contains 18 residues. The chain's CDR3 is CASSSRTGGNVGGEKLFF. The CDR3 DNA sequence: TGCGCCAGCAGCTCCAGAACAGGGGGCAATGTTGGGGGTGAAAAACTGTTTTTT.

The rearrangement links TRBV7-3 to TRBJ1-6, with D uncertain. Trimming removed 4 bases at V and 7 bases at J, with 11 bases between. Germline loops: CDR1 SGHTA, CDR2 FQGTGA. CDR3 length equals 14 residues. In DNA, the CDR3 is TGTGCCAGCAGCTACGCGGTATACAATTCACCCCTCCACTTT. Protein: CASSYAVYNSPLHF.

The sample holds a few counts of this clone. This chain connects TRBV18 to TRBJ2-3, with D unresolved. V lost 5 bases and J lost 2, with 8 bases in between. Germline loops: CDR1 KGHSH, CDR2 LQKENI. The CDR3 sequence is 13 residues long. CDR3 in DNA: TGTGCCAGCTCAGCGACTTACACAGATACGCAGTATTTT. It codes for CASSATYTDTQYF.

The chain couples TRBV5-6 to TRBJ2-1; tentatively, D is TRBD2 (5 bases). V lost 4 bases and J 5 bases, leaving 13 bases between the germline ends. The CDR3 is 14 residues long. Germline lookup yields CDR1 SGHDT and CDR2 YYEEEE. The CDR3 DNA sequence: TGTGCCAGCAGCCCCGGCGGGTGGGACAATGAGCAGTTCTTC. It encodes CASSPGGWDNEQFF.

This clone was recorded once. The rearrangement uses TRBV10-3 and TRBJ2-7, with 7 bases matching TRBD1. This CDR3 spans 14 amino acids. V dropped 6 bases and J dropped 5; count of bases not matched to a gene: 10. Germline CDR1 ENHRY, CDR2 SYGVKD. CDR3 DNA: TGTGCCATCAGGGCTGGGGTAGGGGGCAACGAGCAGTACTTC. Its translation: CAIRAGVGGNEQYF.

The chain carries TRBV9 and TRBJ1-6; the D gene is possibly TRBD1 (6 bases). The CDR3 loop spans 15 amino acids. V was pared by 3 bases and J by 5 bases, with 12 bases between. Germline loops: CDR1 SGDLS, CDR2 YYNGEE. The CDR3 sequence is CASSATGIHNSPLHF. The CDR3 nucleotides read TGTGCCAGCAGCGCTACAGGGATCCATAATTCACCCCTCCACTTT.

The rearrangement uses TRBV2 and TRBJ2-3; D uncertain. Deletions cut 4 bases from V and 6 bases from J, with 8 bases between. CDR3 length equals 12 residues. From germline, CDR1 is SNHLY and CDR2 FYNNEI. CDR3 region: CASSVLMDTQYF. The CDR3 DNA reads as TGTGCCAGCAGTGTCCTTATGGATACGCAGTATTTT.